This T cell receptor beta chain was found in a study of cytomegalovirus exposure and HLA in healthy donors. Study at large: Of 398 genotyped donors, more than 75% clustered with self-reported Caucasian donors.

Findings and limits, study-wide: In a later analysis, several top co-occurrence clusters appeared linked to parvovirus B19, influenza, CMV and Epstein-Barr virus.

As to this clone: Its antigen is not identified.

PCR primers comprised 60 Vbeta and 13 Jbeta primers. The method was immunoSEQ multiplex PCR; TCRdb's version includes in-frame clones alone and lacks a portion of them. The sample has around 71,000 clones, roughly two thirds seen once. The CDR3 consists of 14 residues. Trimming took 0 bases from V and 2 from J, leaving 11 bases between them. Germline V gives CDR1 GTSNPN, CDR2 SVGIG (reference sequence). The specimen sequenced was PBMCs. This TCR was recovered from a male donor in good health and CMV-seropositive. V gene TRBV30 combines with J gene TRBJ2-7, with D unresolved. In DNA form, the CDR3 reads TGTGCCTGGAGTGTACTTCACAGAGCCTACGAGCAGTACTTC. Encoded protein: CAWSVLHRAYEQYF.